The entry that follows covers one T cell receptor (beta chain) sequence. Its antigen remains unidentified. Trimming left V 5 bases short and J 0 bases short, with 11 bases between. The CDR3 length is 15 residues. Germline CDR1 reads MDHEN; CDR2 reads SYDVKM. PCR employed 60 Vbeta and 13 Jbeta primers. Clones were sequenced by immunoSEQ multiplex PCR, and TCRdb holds only the in-frame ones, with some missing. Of 100,000 to 150,000 clones in the sample, over 70% were seen once. The record originates from a study of cytomegalovirus exposure and HLA in healthy donors. Study-level findings and limits: TCR beta sequences reportedly predicted the HLA-A and HLA-B alleles of most subjects accurately. It was only CMV serostatus that was available as immune exposure information.

The sample comprised PBMCs. The V and J genes are TRBV28 and TRBJ2-1; D not certain. This sequence was found in a woman aged 55-69 years in good health and CMV-seropositive. CDR3 sequence reads: CASSPEQSSYNEQFF. The DNA of the CDR3 is TGTGCCAGCAGTCCGGAACAGAGCTCCTACAATGAGCAGTTCTTC. Together with reference TRBV28 and TRBJ2-1, the CDR3 gives the full variable domain: DVKVTQSSRYLVKRTGEKVFLECVQDMDHENMFWYRQDPGLGLRLIYFSYDVKMKEKGDIPEGYSVSREKKERFSLILESASTNQTSMYLCASSPEQSSYNEQFFGPGTRLTVL.